This record concerns one TCR beta chain sequence. Its antigen is currently unknown. The data were obtained in a study of cytomegalovirus exposure and HLA in healthy donors. Study details: Of roughly 400 genotyped donors, roughly 81% clustered with self-reported Caucasian donors.

With 4 bases clipped from V and 8 bases from J, the junction kept 7 bases outside the gene matches. This CDR3 spans 14 amino acids. Per germline, CDR1 SGHNT and CDR2 YYREEE (reference sequence). There were likely unrecorded immune exposures, though donors were nominally healthy when sampled. PCR employed 60 Vbeta and 13 Jbeta primers. TCRdb keeps only in-frame clones here, not all; method: immunoSEQ multiplex PCR. The profile shows under 200,000 clones, about 80% of them singletons. Findings and limits, study-wide: Listed as cytomegalovirus-associated were 150 or so TCR beta chains. Per a prior analysis, the majority of TCR beta V segments were productive roughly 90% or roughly 30% of the time.

The receptor was derived from a woman under 30 in good health and CMV-seropositive. V usage is TRBV5-4 and J usage is TRBJ1-2, with 11 bases identical to TRBD1. The sample taken for sequencing was PBMCs. The CDR3 loop reads CASSPGQGAQGYTF. CDR3 nucleotide sequence: TGTGCCAGCAGCCCCGGACAGGGGGCTCAGGGCTACACCTTC.